The source of this T cell receptor (beta chain) is a study of T cell changes during pregnancy in multiple sclerosis. Assay: immunoSEQ multiplex PCR; the TCRdb copy retains only in-frame clones and omits some. The table records about 100,000 clones, approximately 94% of them present only once. V gave up 0 bases and J gave up 5 bases, with 9 bases separating them. The CDR3 has 13 amino acids. CDR1 SGDLS and CDR2 YYNGEE come from the germline V gene. The specimen comprised peripheral blood, sampled after pregnancy. The sequence came from a female donor with multiple sclerosis, enrolled in a pregnancy study. The chain combines TRBV9 with TRBJ2-7, with D uncertain. CDR3 loop: CASSVGAKDEQYF. CDR3 nucleotide sequence: TGTGCCAGCAGCGTAGGGGCTAAGGACGAGCAGTACTTC.